These T cell receptor beta chains were read from a single sample in a study of cytomegalovirus exposure and HLA in healthy donors. Produced via immunoSEQ multiplex PCR; TCRdb's table is partial and in-frame only. The sample lists approximately 220,000 clones; around 76% were seen once. Sequencing was performed on PBMCs. The receptors were gathered from a man between 18 and 35 years old in good health and CMV-seronegative. The CDR3 runs from the conserved cysteine through the conserved F or W. D genes are given only for firm matches. A row's size may be missing; if present it is once, few, many or a size class.

>NA|NA|15|TRBV6-1|TRBJ1-2
CASSEVITGNYGYTF
TGTGCCAGCAGTGAAGTAATCACAGGGAACTATGGCTACACCTTC
>TRBD1|NA|13|TRBV27|TRBJ2-1
CASRTGVIGEQFF
TGTGCCAGCAGGACAGGGGTAATAGGTGAGCAGTTCTTC
>TRBD1|NA|14|TRBV28|TRBJ2-1
CASGSGQNYNEQFF
TGTGCCAGCGGTTCGGGACAGAACTACAATGAGCAGTTCTTC
>NA|NA|14|TRBV29-1|TRBJ1-1
CSVSDRVDNTEAFF
TGCAGCGTCTCGGACAGAGTCGACAACACTGAAGCTTTCTTT
>TRBD1|once|14|TRBV18|TRBJ2-7
CASSLQGQEGEQYF
TGTGCCAGCTCACTTCAGGGACAGGAGGGCGAGCAGTACTTC
>NA|few|10|TRBV6-1|TRBJ1-2
CASTSYGYTF
TGTGCCAGCACGAGCTATGGCTACACCTTC
>TRBD1|few|15|TRBV18|TRBJ2-2
CASSTTGVLTGELFF
TGTGCCAGCTCAACGACAGGGGTACTCACCGGGGAGCTGTTTTTT
>NA|NA|14|TRBV10-1|TRBJ2-7
CASSEEQGSYEQYF
TGCGCCAGCAGTGAAGAGCAGGGGAGTTACGAGCAGTACTTC
>TRBD2|NA|14|TRBV11-2|TRBJ2-7
CASSLAGGPYEQYF
TGTGCCAGCAGCCTAGCGGGAGGCCCCTACGAGCAGTACTTC
>TRBD1|NA|16|TRBV5-4|TRBJ1-4
CASSLTTGGPNEKLFF
TGTGCCAGCAGCTTAACCACAGGGGGCCCCAATGAAAAACTGTTTTTT
>TRBD1|NA|13|TRBV9|TRBJ2-7
CASSRQGAYEQYF
TGTGCCAGCAGTAGACAGGGGGCCTACGAGCAGTACTTC
>TRBD1|NA|12|TRBV2|TRBJ2-7
CAIGQGADEQYF
TGTGCCATCGGACAGGGGGCCGACGAGCAGTACTTC
>NA|once|14|TRBV7-2|TRBJ2-2
CASSLVHLAGELFF
TGTGCCAGCAGCTTAGTGCATTTAGCCGGGGAGCTGTTTTTT
>NA|NA|15|TRBV5-8|TRBJ1-5
CASRLALAGNQPQHF
TGTGCCAGCAGGCTGGCCCTAGCGGGCAATCAGCCCCAGCATTTT
>TRBD1|NA|16|TRBV2|TRBJ2-1
CASGSFGDRPHPIKFF
TGTGCCAGCGGTTCCTTTGGGGACAGGCCCCACCCGATCAAGTTCTTC
>NA|NA|15|TRBV9|TRBJ2-5
CASNGGDRRGATQYF
TGTGCCAGCAATGGAGGGGACAGACGAGGAGCGACCCAGTACTTC
>TRBD2|NA|17|TRBV9|TRBJ2-1
CASSVVSGASSYNEQFF
TGTGCCAGCAGCGTGGTTAGCGGGGCGAGCTCCTACAATGAGCAGTTCTTC
>NA|NA|14|TRBV6-5|TRBJ1-2
CASSGDFTNYGYTF
TGTGCCAGCAGTGGGGACTTTACTAACTATGGCTACACCTTC
>TRBD1|NA|16|TRBV4-1|TRBJ2-2
CASSRERTGLSGELFF
TGCGCCAGCAGCCGGGAAAGGACAGGGTTGTCCGGGGAGCTGTTTTTT
>TRBD1|few|15|TRBV6-5|TRBJ2-7
CASSRDRNLPYEQYF
TGTGCCAGCAGTCGGGACAGAAACCTTCCCTACGAGCAGTACTTC
>TRBD1|NA|14|TRBV13|TRBJ2-7
CASSSWDSSYEQYF
TGTGCCAGCAGCTCCTGGGACAGCTCCTACGAGCAGTACTTC
>NA|NA|11|TRBV2|TRBJ2-3
CASTGSDTQYF
TGTGCCAGCACGGGGTCAGATACGCAGTATTTT
>NA|NA|11|TRBV7-2|TRBJ2-7
CASSPLYEQYF
TGTGCCAGCAGCCCCCTCTACGAGCAGTACTTC
>TRBD1|NA|16|TRBV30|TRBJ2-7
CAWSVPGQARSYEQYF
TGTGCCTGGAGTGTACCGGGACAGGCACGCTCCTACGAGCAGTACTTC
>NA|NA|15|TRBV5-4|TRBJ2-5
CASSALTGQDGTQYF
TGTGCCAGCAGCGCGCTAACAGGGCAGGATGGGACCCAGTACTTC
>NA|NA|17|TRBV19|TRBJ1-5
CASSILSSRGAGQPQHF
TGTGCCAGTAGTATTTTAAGTTCTCGGGGGGCGGGACAGCCCCAGCATTTT
>NA|once|15|TRBV7-8|TRBJ1-5
CASSSGAGGGQPQHF
TGTGCCAGCAGCAGTGGGGCGGGGGGAGGTCAGCCCCAGCATTTT
>TRBD1|NA|11|TRBV9|TRBJ1-2
CATTGTDGYTF
TGTGCCACTACGGGGACAGACGGCTACACCTTC
>NA|NA|13|TRBV19|TRBJ2-3
CASSRLETDTQYF
TGTGCCAGTAGTAGACTCGAGACAGATACGCAGTATTTT
>NA|NA|13|TRBV4-1|TRBJ2-3
CASNPPGTDTQYF
TGCGCCAGCAATCCCCCTGGCACAGATACGCAGTATTTT
>NA|NA|15|TRBV5-1|TRBJ2-5
CASNAVESSTETQYF
TGCGCCAGTAATGCGGTGGAGAGTTCAACGGAGACCCAGTACTTC
>NA|NA|13|TRBV19|TRBJ1-2
CASSPWTGYGYTF
TGTGCCAGTAGTCCTTGGACGGGGTATGGCTACACCTTC
>NA|NA|14|TRBV13|TRBJ1-2
CASSPGTGRDGYTF
TGTGCCAGCAGCCCAGGGACCGGGAGGGATGGCTACACCTTC
>NA|NA|15|TRBV11-1|TRBJ2-1
CASSLRRDFYNEQFF
TGTGCCAGCAGCTTAAGGAGGGACTTCTACAATGAGCAGTTCTTC
>NA|NA|13|TRBV14|TRBJ1-6
CASSPRGNSPLHF
TGTGCCAGCAGCCCCAGAGGGAATTCACCCCTCCACTTT
>TRBD1|NA|15|TRBV29-1|TRBJ1-2
CSARSGTGGNYGYTF
TGCAGCGCCCGGTCCGGGACAGGGGGTAACTATGGCTACACCTTC
>TRBD1|NA|15|TRBV6-5|TRBJ2-5
CASSSLGTGVETQYF
TGTGCCAGCAGTTCCTTGGGGACAGGGGTAGAGACCCAGTACTTC
>TRBD1|NA|15|TRBV9|TRBJ2-1
CASSVVHRGYDEQFF
TGTGCCAGCAGCGTAGTCCACAGGGGCTACGATGAGCAGTTCTTC
>TRBD1|few|16|TRBV28|TRBJ2-7
CASSAQPGQGVDEQYF
TGTGCCAGCAGCGCTCAACCGGGACAGGGGGTCGACGAGCAGTACTTC
>NA|NA|14|TRBV6-5|TRBJ2-1
CASSYLPTDNGQFF
TGTGCCAGCAGTTACTTGCCAACCGACAATGGGCAGTTCTTC
>NA|once|13|TRBV18|TRBJ2-1
CASSPGDYNEQFF
TGTGCCAGCTCACCAGGAGACTACAATGAGCAGTTCTTC
>TRBD1|NA|14|TRBV5-1|TRBJ1-2
CASSTLQGAVGYTF
TGCGCCAGCAGCACGCTTCAGGGGGCGGTAGGCTACACCTTC
>TRBD2|NA|17|TRBV14|TRBJ2-3
CASSQETGLAGVDTQYF
TGTGCCAGCAGCCAAGAGACCGGACTAGCGGGAGTGGATACGCAGTATTTT